This is a list of T cell receptor beta chains from one sample in a study of T-cell memory formation after mild COVID-19. TCRdb passed the 5' RACE reads through MiXCR, listing each CDR3 protein once. The table lists approximately 290,000 distinct CDR3 sequences, 8% to 9% of them singletons. Source material: PBMCs or a T cell subset sorted from them (not recorded which). The receptors here all came from a man between 18 and 29 years old who had mild COVID-19 (a few samples of this study predate the infection). Cell type and time point are not known. Each CDR3 is given with its conserved first and last residue. Each record gives: clone size, V gene, D gene, J gene, CDR3 DNA, CDR3 protein. A D gene is named only where the DNA matches it firmly. Size values are once, few and many counts, or a class for expanded clones, and some rows have none.

many,TRBV3-1,-,TRBJ2-5,TGTGCCAGCAGCCTCGGGACACATCAAGAGACCCAGTACTTC,CASSLGTHQETQYF
-,TRBV6-2/TRBV6-3,-,TRBJ2-5,TGTGCCAGCAGTTACGACGGGACGGCGTGGAGGATGGAGACCCAGTACTTC,CASSYDGTAWRMETQYF
-,TRBV7-9,-,TRBJ2-2,TGTGCCAGCAGCTTAGCCTATCAGAACACCGGGGAGCTGTTTTTT,CASSLAYQNTGELFF
-,TRBV27,-,TRBJ1-1,TGTGCCAGCAGTTTATTTGGGGGGTACACTGAAGCTTTCTTT,CASSLFGGYTEAFF
few,TRBV27,-,TRBJ1-4,TGTGCCAGCAGGCCGAGGACAGACCGAGTTAATGAAAAACTGTTTTTT,CASRPRTDRVNEKLFF
many,TRBV20-1,TRBD2,TRBJ2-1,TGCAGTGCTAGAGCGTGGCGGGGGGCGTATGAGCAGTTCTTC,CSARAWRGAYEQFF
-,TRBV6-1,TRBD2,TRBJ2-4,TGTGCCAGCAGTGAAGCTGGTCCGGGAGGCATTCAGTACTTC,CASSEAGPGGIQYF
few,TRBV29-1,-,TRBJ1-3,TGCAGCGTCGCCGAGGACACGAGCTCTGGAAACACCATATATTTT,CSVAEDTSSGNTIYF
-,TRBV5-6,-,TRBJ1-5,TGTGCCAGCAGCTTCAGGGTTGGAGGGTTCAGGCAGCCCCAGCATTTT,CASSFRVGGFRQPQHF
-,TRBV18,-,TRBJ2-5,TGTGCCAGCTCACCGTCCAGGGGTGGAGAGACCCAGTACTTC,CASSPSRGGETQYF
-,TRBV28,TRBD1,TRBJ1-2,TGTGCCGAGAGAAGAACAGGGGCTTGGAATGGCTACACCTTC,CAERRTGAWNGYTF